This TCR beta chain derives from a study of T cell changes during pregnancy in multiple sclerosis. In germline, CDR1 is SQVTM, CDR2 ANQGSEA. The CDR3 consists of 11 residues. Unmatched junction bases numbered 2, after V lost 3 bases and J lost 10 bases. Method: immunoSEQ multiplex PCR; TCRdb's copy keeps in-frame clones and lacks some. The top ten hold approximately 1.4% of the sample, which has tens of thousands of clones, more than 90% seen once. The rearrangement joins TRBV29-1 to TRBJ2-1, with 8 bases fitting TRBD1. The clonotype comes from a female donor with multiple sclerosis, enrolled in a pregnancy study. The input for sequencing was peripheral blood, taken in the first trimester of pregnancy. The CDR3 nucleotides are TGCAGCGTTGACTACAGGGGGGAGCAGTTCTTC. Its protein product is CSVDYRGEQFF.